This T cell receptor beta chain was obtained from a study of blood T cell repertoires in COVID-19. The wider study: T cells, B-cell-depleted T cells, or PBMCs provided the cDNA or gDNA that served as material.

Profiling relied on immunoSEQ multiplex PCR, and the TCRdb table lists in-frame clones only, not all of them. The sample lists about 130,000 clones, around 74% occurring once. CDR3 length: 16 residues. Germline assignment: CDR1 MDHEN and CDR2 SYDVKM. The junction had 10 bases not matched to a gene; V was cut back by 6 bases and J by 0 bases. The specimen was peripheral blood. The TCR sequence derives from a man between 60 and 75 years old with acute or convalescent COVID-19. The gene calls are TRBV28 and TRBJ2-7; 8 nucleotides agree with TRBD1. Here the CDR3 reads CASRFRGPLPSYEQYF. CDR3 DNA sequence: TGTGCCAGCAGGTTCAGGGGGCCTTTACCCTCCTACGAGCAGTACTTC.